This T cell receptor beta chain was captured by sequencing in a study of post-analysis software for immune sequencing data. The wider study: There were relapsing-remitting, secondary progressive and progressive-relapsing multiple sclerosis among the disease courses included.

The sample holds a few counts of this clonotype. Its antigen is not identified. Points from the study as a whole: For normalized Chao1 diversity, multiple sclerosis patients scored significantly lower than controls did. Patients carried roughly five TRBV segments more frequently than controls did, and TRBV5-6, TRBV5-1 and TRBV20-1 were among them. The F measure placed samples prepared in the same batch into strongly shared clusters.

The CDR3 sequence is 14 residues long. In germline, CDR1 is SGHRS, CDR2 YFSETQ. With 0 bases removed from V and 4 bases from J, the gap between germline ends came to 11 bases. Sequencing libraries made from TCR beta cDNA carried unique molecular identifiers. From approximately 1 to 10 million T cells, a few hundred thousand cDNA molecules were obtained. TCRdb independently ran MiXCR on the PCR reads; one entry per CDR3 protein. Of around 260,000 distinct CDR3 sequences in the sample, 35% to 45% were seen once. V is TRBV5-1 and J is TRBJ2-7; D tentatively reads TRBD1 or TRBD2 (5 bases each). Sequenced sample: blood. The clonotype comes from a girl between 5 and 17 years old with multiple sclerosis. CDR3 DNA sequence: TGCGCCAGCAGCTTGGTTCAGGGACCATACGAGCAGTACTTC. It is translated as CASSLVQGPYEQYF.